The 27 T cell receptor beta chains listed next were all sequenced from one sample in a study of T-cell memory formation after mild COVID-19. TCRdb independently ran MiXCR on the 5' RACE reads; one entry per CDR3 protein. The table lists approximately 340,000 distinct CDR3 sequences, about a sixth of them singletons. Sequenced input: PBMCs or a T cell subset sorted from them (not recorded which). Receptor source: a young man who had mild COVID-19 (a few samples of this study predate the infection). Cell type and time point are not known.

The chain recombines TRBV15 with TRBJ2-5; D is uncertain. The CDR3 extends over 16 amino acids. The V gene's germline CDR1 is LNHNV and CDR2 YYDKDF (reference sequence). V was pared by 1 base and J by 2 bases, with 14 bases between. CDR3 amino acids: CATSRAHRLGQETQYF. The CDR3 bases are TGTGCCACCAGCAGAGCCCACCGGTTGGGACAAGAGACCCAGTACTTC.

This chain joins TRBV29-1 and TRBJ1-1; a possible D gene is TRBD1 (6 bases). V lost 4 bases and J lost 5, with 14 bases in between. CDR3 length: 13 amino acids. Germline CDR1 reads SQVTM; CDR2 reads ANQGSEA. The CDR3 nucleotides read TGCAGCGTTGGGCAGGGGAGTAGGACTGAAGCTTTCTTT. Translated, it gives CSVGQGSRTEAFF.

The chain uses TRBV28 and TRBJ2-7; 11 bases are shared with TRBD1. Germline V CDR1 and CDR2: MDHEN, SYDVKM. The CDR3 is 13 amino acids. The CDR3 DNA reads TGTGACAGCAGTTTCTCGGACAGGGGGCCGCAGTACGTC. Translation gives CDSSFSDRGPQYV.

The chain is built from TRBV10-2 and TRBJ2-7; 11 bases map to TRBD1. Germline V CDR1 and CDR2: WSHSY, SAAADI. The CDR3 covers 13 residues. The CDR3 region has the DNA TGCGCCAGCAGTGAGACAGGACAGGGGGCGCATCGGGTC. It is translated as CASSETGQGAHRV.

This chain links TRBV28 with TRBJ2-1; D may be TRBD1 (6 bases). V dropped 3 bases and J dropped 9 bases, with 15 bases sitting between them. Germline CDR1 reads MDHEN; CDR2 reads SYDVKM. The CDR3 totals 14 residues. This chain's CDR3 is CASSFHREGSEQFF. The CDR3 nucleotides are TGTGCCAGCAGTTTCCACAGGGAAGGTAGTGAGCAGTTCTTC.

This clonotype showed up just a few times. The CDR3: CASSSPRRVQPQHF. The CDR3, as DNA: TGTGCCAGCAGTTCCCCGCGTAGGGTTCAGCCCCAGCATTTT. The chain couples TRBV6-2 or TRBV6-3 to TRBJ1-5; D unclear. This CDR3 is built from 14 residues. The germline V gene encodes CDR1 MNHEY and CDR2 SVGEGT. The V gene lost 4 bases and the J gene lost 6 bases, with 13 bases spanning the gap.

V and J are TRBV5-1 and TRBJ2-2; D possibly corresponds to TRBD1 (6 bases). V lost 5 bases, J lost 4 bases, and 15 bases lay in between. The CDR3 consists of 15 residues. Germline V lookup: CDR1 SGHRS, CDR2 YFSETQ. CDR3 coding DNA: TGCGCCAGCAGGATACAGGGCCTCGCCACCGGGGAGCTGTTTTTT. Its translation is CASRIQGLATGELFF.

In this sample, this clonotype turned up a few times. This chain joins TRBV5-1 and TRBJ1-1, with a tentative D call TRBD1 (6 bases). CDR1 is SGHRS, CDR2 YFSETQ, per germline. This CDR3 is 14 amino acids long. V lost 4 bases and J lost 4, with 14 bases in between. CDR3 DNA: TGCGCCAGCAGCCCGTACAGGGAGAGCACTGAAGCTTTCTTT. This gives the protein CASSPYRESTEAFF.

The chain combines TRBV15 with TRBJ2-7; 12 bases are a match to TRBD2. Germline V gene sequence: CDR1 LNHNV, CDR2 YYDKDF (reference sequence). The CDR3 is 17 amino acids. V lost 0 bases and J lost 4; bases outside the gene matches: 7. The CDR3 DNA sequence: TGTGCCACCAGCAGAGAACTAGCGGGGGGAAAACAGTACGAGCAGTACTTC. Translated, it gives CATSRELAGGKQYEQYF.

This clonotype has just a few counts. V and J are TRBV7-2 and TRBJ2-2, with a tentative D call TRBD1 (6 bases). Germline V gene lookup returns CDR1 SGHTA and CDR2 FQGNSA. The germline V and J ends were trimmed by 6 bases and 0 bases, with 14 bases remaining between them. The CDR3 consists of 16 residues. CDR3 nucleotide sequence: TGTGCCAGCAGAAAAAGACAGGTCTCGAACACCGGGGAGCTGTTTTTT. Translation gives CASRKRQVSNTGELFF.

Only a few counts were recorded for this clonotype. The J gene is TRBJ2-5, the V gene TRBV9; D tentatively reads TRBD1 or TRBD2 (5 bases each). The CDR3 extends over 14 amino acids. Trimming removed 3 bases from V and 1 base from J, with 10 bases in between. CDR1 is SGDLS and CDR2 is YYNGEE in the germline V gene. The CDR3 DNA reads TGTGCCAGCAGCGAGGGACGGTTCCAAGAGACCCAGTACTTC. Translation: CASSEGRFQETQYF.

This clonotype showed up just a few times. In DNA form, the CDR3 reads TGTGCCAGCAGCTCTACGGCAGGGGGCTATTACAATGAGCAGTTCTTC. It specifies CASSSTAGGYYNEQFF. The rearrangement links TRBV11-2 to TRBJ2-1; 8 bases map to TRBD1. There are 16 residues in the CDR3. The V gene's germline CDR1 is SGHAT and CDR2 FQNNGV. The junction had 9 bases not matched to a gene; V was cut back by 4 bases and J by 4 bases. The complete variable domain, with remaining parts taken from reference TRBV11-2 and TRBJ2-1, reads EAGVAQSPRYKIIEKRQSVAFWCNPISGHATLYWYQQILGQGPKLLIQFQNNGVVDDSQLPKDRFSAERLKGVDSTLKIQPAKLEDSAVYLCASSSTAGGYYNEQFFGPGTRLTVL.

This clonotype was detected a few times. J is TRBJ2-7 and V is TRBV6-2 or TRBV6-3; D not resolved. The ends were cut back, 5 bases at V and 6 bases at J, with 14 bases in the middle. The CDR3 sequence is 13 residues long. Per germline, CDR1 MNHEY and CDR2 SVGEGT. The CDR3 protein is CASSAGSLFEQYF. CDR3 bases: TGTGCCAGCAGTGCCGGGTCGTTGTTCGAGCAGTACTTC.

The chain carries TRBV3-1 and TRBJ2-7; possibly TRBD1 for D (6 bases). Germline loops: CDR1 LGHDT, CDR2 YNNKEL (reference sequence). Trimming removed 5 bases at V and 1 base at J, with 12 bases between. The CDR3 extends over 14 amino acids. CDR3 coding DNA: TGTGCCAGCAGCGGCAGGGGTGGTTCCTACGAGCAGTACTTC. This translates into CASSGRGGSYEQYF.

The chain joins TRBV6-1 to TRBJ1-1; D gene uncertain. The CDR3 runs 15 residues. V gave up 8 bases and J gave up 0 bases, with 16 bases separating them. Germline CDR1 MNHNS, CDR2 SASEGT. The CDR3 DNA follows: TGTGCCAGCCATTACGGACGGGCTATGAACACTGAAGCTTTCTTT. This sequence encodes CASHYGRAMNTEAFF.

This clonotype came up a few times. This chain links TRBV20-1 with TRBJ2-5; tentative D call: TRBD1 (6 bases). Per the germline V gene, CDR1 is DFQATT and CDR2 is SNEGSKA (reference sequence). Trimming removed 5 bases from V and 1 base from J, with 11 bases in between. There are 13 residues in the CDR3. The CDR3, as DNA: TGCAGTGCTTGTGACAGGAGCCAAGAGACCCAGTACTTC. As protein: CSACDRSQETQYF.

This clonotype appeared a few times. CDR3 sequence: CASSSGLAKDTQYF. The CDR3 nucleotides are TGTGCCAGCAGCTCGGGACTAGCGAAAGATACGCAGTATTTT. V usage is TRBV11-3 and J usage is TRBJ2-3, with 10 positions matching TRBD2. Germline-derived CDR1 and CDR2 are SGHNT and YENEEA. The CDR3 consists of 14 residues. The V segment lost 4 bases and the J segment 5 bases; nucleotides outside the gene matches: 3.

This clonotype turned up a few times. The V gene is TRBV4-3, the J gene TRBJ2-3; the match to TRBD2 covers 16 bases. Germline V gene lookup returns CDR1 LGHNA and CDR2 YSLEER. The CDR3 consists of 15 residues. With V trimmed by 4 bases and J by 10 bases, 5 bases remained unmatched. As DNA, the CDR3 is TGCGCCAGCAGCCCCGGGACTAGCGGGGGGGAAGCGCAGTATTTT. It encodes CASSPGTSGGEAQYF.

This clonotype was detected many times. The V and J genes are TRBV13 and TRBJ1-2, with D hard to call. There are 14 residues in the CDR3. Germline-derived CDR1 and CDR2 are PRHDT and FYEKMQ (reference sequence). V was pared by 6 bases and J by 4 bases, with 15 bases between. CDR3: CASRNEQYTYGYTF. For the CDR3, the DNA is TGTGCCAGCAGGAATGAACAGTATACCTATGGCTACACCTTC.

This clonotype was recorded a few times. This chain links TRBV6-1 with TRBJ1-1; D not resolved. The germline V gene has CDR1 MNHNS and CDR2 SASEGT. The CDR3 extends over 15 amino acids. Trimming cost V 4 bases and J 3 bases, with 15 bases left between them. CDR3 in amino acids: CASSVVQRSDTEAFF. The CDR3 nucleotides read TGTGCCAGCAGTGTGGTACAAAGGTCGGACACTGAAGCTTTCTTT.

The V call is TRBV7-3, the J call TRBJ2-3, with D tentatively TRBD2 (6 bases). Trimming cost V 4 bases and J 5 bases, with 13 bases left between them. This CDR3 spans 14 amino acids. Germline CDR1 and CDR2: SGHTA and FQGTGA. The CDR3: CASSSLTRGDTQYF. The CDR3 DNA is TGTGCCAGCAGCTCACTGACTAGGGGAGATACGCAGTATTTT.

The V call is TRBV20-1, the J call TRBJ1-5; tentatively, D is TRBD1 (6 bases). The CDR3 sequence is 15 residues long. CDR1 and CDR2 from the germline V gene are DFQATT and SNEGSKA (reference sequence). Trimming pared 0 bases from V and 3 bases from J, leaving 12 bases between. CDR3 region: CSARDVGQTNQPQHF. The CDR3 DNA is TGCAGTGCTAGAGATGTTGGACAGACCAATCAGCCCCAGCATTTT.

In this sample, this clonotype turned up many times. This chain's CDR3 is CASSPNYGYTF. The CDR3 region has the DNA TGTGCCAGCAGTCCAAACTATGGCTACACCTTC. The V call is TRBV12-3 or TRBV12-4, the J call TRBJ1-2, with D unresolved. CDR3 length: 11 residues. V lost 5 bases to trimming and J lost 2 bases, with 3 bases between them.

This clonotype was observed at least ten times. V is TRBV12-3 or TRBV12-4 and J is TRBJ1-2, with TRBD1 as a possible D gene (6 bases). The CDR3 is 13 amino acids. Trimming left V 3 bases short and J 6 bases short, with 11 bases between. CDR3 in amino acids: CASSFTGANGYTF. The CDR3, as DNA: TGTGCCAGCAGTTTCACGGGGGCAAATGGCTACACCTTC.

This clonotype showed up just a few times. The chain has TRBV5-1 and TRBJ2-2; weak D call: TRBD2 (5 bases). The CDR3 covers 15 residues. Trimming shortened V by 0 bases and J by 5 bases, and 11 bases separated the two germline ends. Germline values: CDR1 SGHRS, CDR2 YFSETQ. CDR3 in amino acids: CASSLAVSGTGELFF. The CDR3 DNA reads as TGCGCCAGCAGCTTGGCCGTCTCGGGGACCGGGGAGCTGTTTTTT.

There are many counts of this clonotype. The chain uses TRBV2 and TRBJ2-5; 8 bases match TRBD2. Germline V gene data show CDR1 as SNHLY and CDR2 as FYNNEI. The CDR3 extends over 14 amino acids. The V segment lost 4 bases and the J segment 7 bases; nucleotides outside the gene matches: 8. The CDR3 sequence: CASSGAAAGVTQYF. The CDR3 coding sequence is TGTGCCAGCAGTGGGGCAGCAGCGGGGGTGACCCAGTACTTC. Drawing the rest from reference TRBV2 and TRBJ2-5, the complete variable domain is EPEVTQTPSHQVTQMGQEVILRCVPISNHLYFYWYRQILGQKVEFLVSFYNNEISEKSEIFDDQFSVERPDGSNFTLKIRSTKLEDSAMYFCASSGAAAGVTQYFGPGTRLLVL.

V and J are TRBV5-1 and TRBJ2-2; D possibly corresponds to TRBD1 (6 bases). The CDR3 contains 14 residues. Between the trimmed V and J ends, which lost 6 bases and 4 bases, there was a span of 13 bases. Germline V CDR1 and CDR2: SGHRS, YFSETQ. In DNA, the CDR3 is TGCGCCAGCAATTGGAAAGGGGGCACCGGGGAGCTGTTTTTT. This translates into CASNWKGGTGELFF.